One sample yielded the 16 T cell receptor beta chains listed below, sequenced in a study of monozygotic twins with inflammatory bowel disease. TCRdb re-called the 5' RACE reads and catalogs CDR3 proteins one per entry, DNA excluded. Its table records some 170,000 distinct CDR3 sequences. The sequencing sample was made of blood. These receptors were obtained from a human donor with ulcerative colitis or Crohn's disease, or a healthy co-twin of an affected twin (not recorded which).

The rearrangement links TRBV20-1 to TRBJ2-1; TCRdb's assignment of TRBD2 cannot be checked, as there is no DNA. CDR3 length equals 15 residues. Germline values: CDR1 DFQATT, CDR2 SNEGSKA (reference sequence). CDR3 loop: CSAREDFSSYNEQFF.

The genes are TRBV15 and TRBJ1-2; TCRdb gives TRBD1 as the D gene, but with no DNA this cannot be confirmed. Germline CDR1 reads LNHNV; CDR2 reads YYDKDF (reference sequence). The CDR3 extends over 15 amino acids. This chain's CDR3 is CATSRDLGQGNGYTF.

V usage is TRBV7-2 and J usage is TRBJ2-2; there is no DNA to check the TCRdb D call of TRBD2. The CDR3 runs 15 residues. CDR1 and CDR2 from the germline V gene are SGHTA and FQGNSA. The CDR3 sequence is CASSSDSLYTGELFF.

V and J are TRBV5-1 and TRBJ2-2; TCRdb calls TRBD2, which cannot be checked without DNA. The CDR3 runs 14 residues. Germline CDR1 and CDR2: SGHRS and YFSETQ. The CDR3 is CASSLGLNTGELFF.

V is TRBV7-9 and J is TRBJ2-3; the D call from TCRdb, TRBD1, cannot be confirmed without DNA. The length of the CDR3 is 15 residues. Germline CDR1 SEHNR, CDR2 FQNEAQ (reference sequence). The CDR3 spells CASSRQGWGTDTQYF.

The chain employs TRBV12-3 or TRBV12-4 and TRBJ1-6. The CDR3 has 15 amino acids. The CDR3 loop is CASSHDSALHSPLHF.

J is TRBJ1-2 and V is TRBV7-2; TCRdb designates TRBD1, a call that cannot be tested without DNA. There are 14 residues in the CDR3. Germline CDR1 SGHTA, CDR2 FQGNSA. The CDR3 loop reads CASSLAGTGWGYTF.

J is TRBJ1-5 and V is TRBV20-1. Germline assignment: CDR1 DFQATT and CDR2 SNEGSKA (reference sequence). The length of the CDR3 is 13 residues. The CDR3 sequence: CSAIGQTIEPQHF.

The gene calls are TRBV12-3 or TRBV12-4 and TRBJ2-3; the TCRdb D gene call, TRBD2, has no DNA to confirm it. CDR3 length equals 16 residues. The CDR3 spells CASSRNTGGPGDTQYF.

The chain combines TRBV11-2 with TRBJ2-3; TCRdb names TRBD2, which stays unverified in the absence of DNA. The CDR3 spans 14 residues. The germline V gene has CDR1 SGHAT and CDR2 FQNNGV. The CDR3: CASSLGGRADTQYF.

The chain uses TRBV12-3 or TRBV12-4 and TRBJ2-2; TCRdb gives TRBD2 as the D gene, but with no DNA this cannot be confirmed. The CDR3 is 16 amino acids. The CDR3 loop reads CASSSPVAGEAGELFF.

J is TRBJ2-3 and V is TRBV5-1; TCRdb's assignment of TRBD1 cannot be checked, as there is no DNA. Germline CDR1 SGHRS, CDR2 YFSETQ. The CDR3 extends over 16 amino acids. The CDR3 here is CASSNRDRDRTDTQYF.

This chain uses TRBV5-1 with TRBJ1-4. Per the germline V gene, CDR1 is SGHRS and CDR2 is YFSETQ. The CDR3 loop spans 14 amino acids. The CDR3 loop reads CASSLEATLEKLFF.

The chain employs TRBV27 and TRBJ2-2; TCRdb indicates TRBD1, and absent DNA this call remains unverified. This CDR3 comprises 16 residues. Germline CDR1 and CDR2: MNHEY and SMNVEV (reference sequence). The CDR3 region is CASSSPGGGVTGELFF.

The J gene is TRBJ1-1, the V gene TRBV18. Germline CDR1 is KGHSH and CDR2 is LQKENI. The CDR3 is made up of 15 amino acids. The CDR3 sequence: CASSKVETVNTEAFF. The full variable domain, its missing parts supplied by reference TRBV18 and TRBJ1-1, is NAGVMQNPRHLVRRRGQEARLRCSPMKGHSHVYWYRQLPEEGLKFMVYLQKENIIDESGMPKERFSAEFPKEGPSILRIQQVVRGDSAAYFCASSKVETVNTEAFFGQGTRLTVV.

V gene TRBV7-3 combines with J gene TRBJ2-3. The CDR3 sequence is 13 residues long. Germline CDR1 SGHTA, CDR2 FQGTGA. CDR3 residues: CASSPATADTQYF.